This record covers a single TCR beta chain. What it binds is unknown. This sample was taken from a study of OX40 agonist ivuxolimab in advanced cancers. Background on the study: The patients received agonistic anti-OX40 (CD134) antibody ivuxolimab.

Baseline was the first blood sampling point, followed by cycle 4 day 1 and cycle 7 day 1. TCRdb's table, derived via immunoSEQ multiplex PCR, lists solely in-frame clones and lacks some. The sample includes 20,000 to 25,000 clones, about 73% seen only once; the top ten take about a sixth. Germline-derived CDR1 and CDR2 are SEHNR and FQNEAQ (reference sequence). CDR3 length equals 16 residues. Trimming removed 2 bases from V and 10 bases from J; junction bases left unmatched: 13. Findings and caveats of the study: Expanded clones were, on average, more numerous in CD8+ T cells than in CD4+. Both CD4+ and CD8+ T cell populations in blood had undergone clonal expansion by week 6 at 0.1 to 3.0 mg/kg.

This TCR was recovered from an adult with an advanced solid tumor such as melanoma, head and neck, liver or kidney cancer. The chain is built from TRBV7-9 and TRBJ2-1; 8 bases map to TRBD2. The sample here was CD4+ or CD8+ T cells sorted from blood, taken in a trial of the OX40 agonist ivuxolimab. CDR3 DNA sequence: TGTGCCAGCAGCTTAAGTAGCGGGACCCGATTGGGGGAGCAGTTCTTC. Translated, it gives CASSLSSGTRLGEQFF.